Listed here is a single TCR beta chain. This record comes from a study of T cell responses to AZD1222 COVID-19 vaccine. J was trimmed by 8 bases and V by 3 bases; bases with no gene match: 8. The CDR3 is made up of 15 amino acids. CDR1 is SEHNR, CDR2 FQNEAQ, per germline (reference sequence). TCRdb's copy holds only in-frame clones and misses some; the assay was immunoSEQ multiplex PCR. The profile shows over 100,000 clones, about nine tenths of them singletons. This clonotype originated in an adult in good health. Specimen: peripheral blood, collected on day 0 of AZD1222 vaccination. This chain uses TRBV7-9 with TRBJ2-1, with 9 nucleotides matching TRBD1. CDR3 loop: CASSLGQGRGDEQFF. The CDR3 nucleotides read TGTGCCAGCAGCTTGGGACAGGGTCGTGGCGATGAGCAGTTCTTC.